The 31 T cell receptor beta chains given below trace back to one sample, sequenced in a study of blood T cells in healthy people across ages. PCR was performed a second time for 7 to 11 cycles using a sample-barcoded 5' primer and a J-beta primer mix. TCRdb reprocessed the 5' RACE reads with MiXCR, giving one entry per CDR3 protein. The table includes about 800,000 distinct CDR3 sequences, about 42% detected once. Sample: blood. These receptors were collected from a man of 80 years or more in good health.

V usage is TRBV20-1 and J usage is TRBJ2-2; 7 bases are shared with TRBD2. CDR1 and CDR2 from the germline V gene are DFQATT and SNEGSKA (reference sequence). With V trimmed by 3 bases and J by 5 bases, 6 bases remained unmatched. The CDR3 is made up of 14 amino acids. The CDR3 protein is CSARWGGNTGELFF. The CDR3 DNA reads TGCAGTGCTAGGTGGGGGGGGAATACCGGGGAGCTGTTTTTT.

The chain joins TRBV30 to TRBJ2-7, with D unresolved. Trimming took off 1 base at V and 0 bases at J, with 16 bases between the two ends. This CDR3 comprises 16 residues. In germline, CDR1 is GTSNPN, CDR2 SVGIG (reference sequence). In nucleotides, the CDR3 is TGTGCCTGGAGTGCTACCGCAGTCAAGCTCTCCTACGAGCAGTACTTC. Translating it yields CAWSATAVKLSYEQYF.

The genes are TRBV5-1 and TRBJ1-5, with D perhaps matching TRBD1 (6 bases). V lost 0 bases, J lost 5 bases, and 9 bases lay in between. The germline gives CDR1 SGHRS, CDR2 YFSETQ. The CDR3 consists of 14 residues. CDR3 loop: CASSLEGGDQPQHF. The CDR3 region has the DNA TGCGCCAGCAGCTTGGAAGGGGGTGATCAGCCCCAGCATTTT.

The sample holds a few counts of this clonotype. The V and J genes are TRBV20-1 and TRBJ2-7; D may be TRBD2 (6 bases). Germline CDR1 DFQATT, CDR2 SNEGSKA (reference sequence). The CDR3 runs to 12 residues. Trimming cost V 6 bases and J 7 bases, with 16 bases left between them. As DNA, the CDR3 is TGCAGTGCGGGGGGACTCAACAATGAGCAGTACTTC. This codes for CSAGGLNNEQYF.

The table lists this clonotype with a few counts. This chain uses TRBV11-2 with TRBJ2-5; TRBD2 aligns across 15 bases. V was clipped by 1 base and J by 4 bases; unmatched bases: 4. The CDR3 is made up of 17 amino acids. Germline V gives CDR1 SGHAT, CDR2 FQNNGV. The CDR3 bases are TGTGCCAGCAGCTTAGCTGTGGGACTAGCGGGAGGAGAGACCCAGTACTTC. Protein product: CASSLAVGLAGGETQYF.

As DNA, the CDR3 is TGCGCCAGCAGACCAGGGCTAGCGGAGGGGGCCTACGAGCAGTACTTC. This encodes CASRPGLAEGAYEQYF. The J gene is TRBJ2-7, the V gene TRBV5-1, with D perhaps TRBD2 (7 bases). This CDR3 has 16 residues. Per germline, CDR1 SGHRS and CDR2 YFSETQ. V dropped 5 bases and J dropped 2 bases, with 20 bases sitting between them.

This clonotype has more than one count but fewer than ten. In nucleotides, the CDR3 is TGTGCCTGGAGTACTAGGAGTAAACACGGGGAGCTGTTTTTT. It specifies CAWSTRSKHGELFF. The V and J genes are TRBV30 and TRBJ2-2, with a weak D call TRBD2 (5 bases). The germline gives CDR1 GTSNPN, CDR2 SVGIG (reference sequence). The CDR3 is 14 residues long. Deletions cut 2 bases from V and 7 bases from J, with 14 bases between. Using reference TRBV30 and TRBJ2-2 for the parts outside the CDR3, the full variable domain is SQTIHQWPATLVQPVGSPLSLECTVEGTSNPNLYWYRQAAGRGLQLLFYSVGIGQISSEVPQNLSASRPQDRQFILSSKKLLLSDSGFYLCAWSTRSKHGELFFGEGSRLTVL.

The chain combines TRBV5-1 with TRBJ2-1, with D possibly TRBD1 on 5 matching bases. The J call may be faulty, since TRBJ2-7 better matches the DNA end. The CDR3 is 15 residues long. Germline CDR1 SGHRS, CDR2 YFSETQ. The CDR3 DNA reads TGCGCCAGCAGCGGGGCAGGGCAAAGGAACAATGAGCAGTACTTC. As protein: CASSGAGQRNNEQYF.

The chain is built from TRBV3-1 and TRBJ1-5; 8 bases match TRBD1. Germline CDR1 and CDR2: LGHDT and YNNKEL (reference sequence). V was clipped by 6 bases and J by 4 bases; unmatched bases: 5. The CDR3 consists of 14 residues. The CDR3 region has the DNA TGTGCCAGCAGTTACAGGGGGTTGAATCAGCCCCAGCATTTT. Its protein product is CASSYRGLNQPQHF.

This clonotype appeared once. The chain employs TRBV4-1 and TRBJ2-1; TRBD2 agrees at 8 bases. This CDR3 is built from 16 residues. V shed 0 bases, J shed 6 bases, and the junction held 7 bases outside the gene matches. Germline V lookup: CDR1 MGHRA, CDR2 YSYEKL. The CDR3 DNA is TGCGCCAGCAGCCAAGACGGGACTAGGTCAAGCAATGAGCAGTTCTTC. This encodes CASSQDGTRSSNEQFF.

This clonotype was observed a single time. A single base separates this from a much larger clone, so it may be a read error. The chain uses TRBV11-2 and TRBJ2-5; TRBD1 matches at 10 bases. The V gene's germline CDR1 is SGHAT and CDR2 FQNNGV. The trim removed 1 base at V and 11 bases at J, leaving 4 bases unmatched. The CDR3 sequence is 13 residues long. The CDR3 DNA reads as TGTGCCAGCAGCTTAGTTGGACAGGGGGAGCAGTACTTC. Its protein is CASSLVGQGEQYF.

The chain has TRBV3-1 and TRBJ2-5; TRBD2 is a possible D gene (6 bases). The CDR3 length is 13 residues. The V end lost 6 bases, the J end lost 2 bases, and 10 bases lay between the germline ends. Germline V gives CDR1 LGHDT, CDR2 YNNKEL (reference sequence). Here the CDR3 reads CASRNGGQETQYF. The DNA for the CDR3 is TGTGCCAGCAGAAATGGAGGGCAAGAGACCCAGTACTTC.

This clonotype came up a few times. The rearrangement uses TRBV7-3 and TRBJ2-1; D might be TRBD1 or TRBD2, each matching 5 bases. Germline V lookup: CDR1 SGHTA, CDR2 FQGTGA. V was cut by 5 bases and J by 2 bases, with 10 bases left in between. CDR3 size: 14 residues. The CDR3 DNA is TGTGCCAGCAGCCCTATGGGGGCCTACAATGAGCAGTTCTTC. Protein sequence: CASSPMGAYNEQFF.

The rearrangement joins TRBV20-1 to TRBJ2-7; 7 bases align to TRBD2. This CDR3 has 14 residues. CDR1 is DFQATT and CDR2 is SNEGSKA in the germline V gene (reference sequence). V shed 0 bases, J shed 6 bases, and the junction held 8 bases outside the gene matches. DNA for the CDR3: TGCAGTGCTAGAGATCGGAGGACTAGAGCCGAGCAGTACTTC. Its protein product is CSARDRRTRAEQYF.

The rearrangement joins TRBV7-8 to TRBJ2-4; D not resolved. Germline CDR1 is SGHVS and CDR2 is FQNEAQ. This CDR3 is 15 amino acids long. Between the trimmed V and J ends, which lost 5 bases and 2 bases, there was a span of 13 bases. CDR3 bases: TGTGCCAGCAGCCAGACCTTTATATCCAAAAACATTCAGTACTTC. Protein product: CASSQTFISKNIQYF. The full variable domain, its missing parts supplied by reference TRBV7-8 and TRBJ2-4, is GAGVSQSPRYKVAKRGQDVALRCDPISGHVSLFWYQQALGQGPEFLTYFQNEAQLDKSGLPSDRFFAERPEGSVSTLKIQRTQQEDSAVYLCASSQTFISKNIQYFGAGTRLSVL.

On this clonotype: A read error is possible here, since a much larger clone lies one base away. V usage is TRBV4-3 and J usage is TRBJ2-5; TRBD2 aligns across 12 bases. This CDR3 spans 16 amino acids. The V gene's germline CDR1 is LGHNA and CDR2 YSLEER. This CDR3 reads CASNQVLAGGYNEQYF. The CDR3, as DNA: TGCGCCAGCAACCAAGTGCTAGCGGGAGGGTACAATGAGCAGTACTTC.

The chain is built from TRBV2 and TRBJ1-4, with D maybe TRBD1 (6 bases). This CDR3 has 13 amino acids. V was trimmed by 10 bases and J by 6 bases, leaving 15 bases between them. Germline assignment: CDR1 SNHLY and CDR2 FYNNEI. As DNA, the CDR3 is TGTGCCAACAAACGGGACAAATATGAAAAACTGTTTTTT. Its translation: CANKRDKYEKLFF.

The rearrangement uses TRBV7-2 and TRBJ2-4, with 9 bases identical to TRBD2. The assigned J gene may be wrong: the sequence end matches TRBJ2-7 better. Per the germline V gene, CDR1 is SGHTA and CDR2 is FQGNSA. CDR3 length: 14 residues. CDR3 protein: CASSQGLALDEQYF. CDR3 sequence (DNA): TGTGCCAGCAGCCAGGGACTAGCTTTGGACGAGCAGTACTTC.

This chain uses TRBV3-1 with TRBJ1-2; a weak D match, TRBD1 (6 bases). V was shortened by 0 bases and J by 7 bases, with 12 bases between the two germline ends. Germline V CDR1 and CDR2: LGHDT, YNNKEL (reference sequence). The CDR3 loop spans 14 amino acids. The CDR3 reads CASSQEAGVGGYTF. The DNA for the CDR3 is TGTGCCAGCAGCCAAGAGGCAGGGGTCGGTGGCTACACCTTC.

This chain uses TRBV18 with TRBJ2-7, with TRBD1 matching 10 bases. This CDR3 is 16 amino acids long. CDR1 and CDR2 (germline): KGHSH, LQKENI. V dropped 4 bases and J dropped 5; count of bases not matched to a gene: 11. The CDR3 sequence is CASSRRGTGAGDEQYF. CDR3 nucleotides: TGTGCCAGCTCACGACGGGGGACAGGGGCCGGGGACGAGCAGTACTTC.

This clonotype was seen repeatedly, ten times or more. The J gene is TRBJ2-1, the V gene TRBV7-8, with TRBD2 matching over 9 bases. This CDR3 has 13 amino acids. Trimming at V came to 8 bases and at J to 3 bases, leaving 2 bases not matched to a gene. From germline, CDR1 is SGHVS and CDR2 FQNEAQ. This CDR3 is CASRTSDYNEQFF. CDR3 in DNA: TGTGCCAGCCGGACTAGCGACTACAATGAGCAGTTCTTC.

Concerning this clonotype: Relative to the germline gene, one junction end is altered; a read error may explain this. The J gene is TRBJ2-6, the V gene TRBV12-3 or TRBV12-4; 9 nucleotides line up with TRBD1. This CDR3 has 18 residues. In nucleotides, the CDR3 is TGTGCCAGCAGTGCCGGGACAGGGTCCTCCTCTGGGGCCAACGTCCTGACTTTT. Amino acids: CASSAGTGSSSGANVLTF.

Here the CDR3 reads CASRTTQGATQYF. DNA of the CDR3: TGTGCCAGCAGGACCACACAGGGCGCTACGCAGTATTTT. V gene TRBV2 combines with J gene TRBJ2-3; TRBD1 might be the D (6 bases). From germline, CDR1 is SNHLY and CDR2 FYNNEI. The V end was cut by 6 bases, the J end by 8 bases, with 15 bases between. The CDR3 is 13 residues long.

The count of this clonotype is one. The chain uses TRBV20-1 and TRBJ1-1; possible D gene TRBD1, 5 bases. Trimming removed 8 bases at V and 5 bases at J, with 12 bases between. This CDR3 contains 11 residues. Looked up from germline, CDR1 is DFQATT and CDR2 is SNEGSKA (reference sequence). The CDR3 DNA follows: TGCAGTAGGACAAGGAGAACTGAAGCTTTCTTT. Protein: CSRTRRTEAFF.

On this clonotype itself: With a much larger clone just one base away, this may be a read error. In DNA form, the CDR3 reads TGCGCCAGCAGCTTGGGTACCCCGGGACAGGGGGTCTATGAGCAGTACTTC. It translates to CASSLGTPGQGVYEQYF. The chain combines TRBV5-1 with TRBJ2-7; the match to TRBD1 covers 11 bases. The CDR3 sequence is 17 residues long. Trimming removed 0 bases from V and 7 bases from J; junction bases left unmatched: 12. Per the germline V gene, CDR1 is SGHRS and CDR2 is YFSETQ. Full variable domain (missing parts from reference TRBV5-1 and TRBJ2-7): KAGVTQTPRYLIKTRGQQVTLSCSPISGHRSVSWYQQTPGQGLQFLFEYFSETQRNKGNFPGRFSGRQFSNSRSEMNVSTLELGDSALYLCASSLGTPGQGVYEQYFGPGTRLTVT.

The chain couples TRBV29-1 to TRBJ2-5; possible D gene TRBD1, 5 bases. Germline V lookup: CDR1 SQVTM, CDR2 ANQGSEA. V was trimmed by 8 bases and J by 2 bases, leaving 15 bases between them. CDR3 length equals 13 residues. CDR3: CSLQAQGQETQYF. CDR3 coding DNA: TGCAGCCTCCAGGCTCAGGGACAAGAGACCCAGTACTTC.

In this sample, this clonotype turned up a few times. The chain uses TRBV28 and TRBJ1-5; D ambiguous. Between the trimmed V and J ends, which lost 8 bases and 3 bases, there was a span of 8 bases. Per the germline V gene, CDR1 is MDHEN and CDR2 is SYDVKM. The CDR3 has 12 amino acids. The CDR3 sequence: CASARINQPQHF. DNA of the CDR3: TGTGCCAGCGCCAGGATCAATCAGCCCCAGCATTTT.

Concerning this clonotype: The junction departs from the called germline gene at one end, perhaps through a read error. This chain links TRBV5-1 with TRBJ2-5; TRBD1 agrees at 12 bases. This CDR3 has 15 residues. CDR1 is SGHRS, CDR2 YFSETQ, per germline. CDR3 nucleotides: TGCGCCAGCAGACGTGGGACAGGGGGCAGAGAGGCCCAGTACTTC. It codes for CASRRGTGGREAQYF.

This chain connects TRBV7-3 to TRBJ2-7; 9 bases fit TRBD1. In germline, CDR1 is SGHTA, CDR2 FQGTGA. The CDR3 is made up of 14 amino acids. V lost 5 bases, J lost 5 bases, and 7 bases stayed unmatched. The CDR3 sequence: CASSPDRGGDEQYF. CDR3 in DNA: TGTGCCAGCAGCCCGGACAGGGGCGGTGACGAGCAGTACTTC.

J is TRBJ1-1 and V is TRBV14; 7 nucleotides line up with TRBD1. CDR1 and CDR2 from the germline V gene are SGHDN and FVKESK. V shed 2 bases and J 10 bases; nucleotides not matched to a gene: 7. The CDR3 runs 13 residues. CDR3 protein: CASSQQGGGSAFF. Here the CDR3 DNA reads TGTGCCAGCAGCCAACAGGGGGGGGGTTCAGCTTTCTTT.

The rearrangement uses TRBV12-3 or TRBV12-4 and TRBJ1-1, with 8 bases lining up with TRBD1. V lost 4 bases and J lost 6; bases outside the gene matches: 7. The CDR3 extends over 14 amino acids. DNA of the CDR3: TGTGCCAGCAGTTCACAGACAGGGGACGCTGAAGCTTTCTTT. It is translated as CASSSQTGDAEAFF.